The 30 T cell receptor beta chains below all came from one sample that was sequenced in a study of cytomegalovirus exposure and HLA in healthy donors. Amplification used 60 Vbeta primers and 13 Jbeta primers. Profiled with immunoSEQ multiplex PCR; TCRdb holds only in-frame clones, not every one. In the table there are 97,000 or so clones, 81% of which are singletons. The sample taken for sequencing was PBMCs. These TCRs come from a middle-aged man in good health and CMV-seronegative.

This sequence joins TRBV7-2 and TRBJ1-6; 7 bases match TRBD1. The CDR3 contains 15 residues. Trimming took 6 bases from V and 7 from J; bases not matched to a gene: 9. CDR1 SGHTA and CDR2 FQGNSA come from the germline V gene. This CDR3 reads CASRRRTGGNSPLHF. The CDR3, as DNA: TGTGCCAGCAGACGAAGGACAGGTGGAAATTCACCCCTCCACTTT.

The rearrangement joins TRBV7-9 to TRBJ1-2; possible D gene TRBD1, 6 bases. With 1 base removed from V and 0 bases from J, the gap between germline ends came to 9 bases. The CDR3 has 15 amino acids. In germline, CDR1 is SEHNR, CDR2 FQNEAQ (reference sequence). The CDR3 sequence is CASSLETGANYGYTF. The CDR3 region has the DNA TGTGCCAGCAGCTTAGAGACAGGAGCTAACTATGGCTACACCTTC.

The gene calls are TRBV28 and TRBJ1-6, with D hard to call. The CDR3 covers 11 residues. The germline CDR1 and CDR2 sequences are MDHEN and SYDVKM. V was shortened by 6 bases and J by 8 bases, with 5 bases between the two germline ends. CDR3 in DNA: TGTGCCAGCAGGGGCGATTCACCCCTCCACTTT. Its protein is CASRGDSPLHF.

The J gene is TRBJ2-7, the V gene TRBV5-1, with 7 bases that match TRBD1. The CDR3 totals 14 residues. The germline CDR1 and CDR2 sequences are SGHRS and YFSETQ. J was trimmed by 0 bases and V by 2 bases; bases with no gene match: 2. The CDR3 DNA reads as TGCGCCAGCAGCTTAGGGGACAGCTCCTACGAGCAGTACTTC. As protein: CASSLGDSSYEQYF.

The chain recombines TRBV5-4 with TRBJ1-1, with D possibly being TRBD1 (5 bases). V was trimmed by 2 bases and J by 3 bases, leaving 11 bases between them. In germline, CDR1 is SGHNT, CDR2 YYREEE (reference sequence). The CDR3 sequence is 14 residues long. In DNA form, the CDR3 reads TGTGCCAGCAGCTTTTCGGGGGGAGACACTGAAGCTTTCTTT. This sequence encodes CASSFSGGDTEAFF. Based on the CDR3 plus reference TRBV5-4 and TRBJ1-1, the full variable domain is ETGVTQSPTHLIKTRGQQVTLRCSSQSGHNTVSWYQQALGQGPQFIFQYYREEENGRGNFPPRFSGLQFPNYSSELNVNALELDDSALYLCASSFSGGDTEAFFGQGTRLTVV.

This rearrangement joins TRBV15 to TRBJ2-2; 9 nucleotides align to TRBD1. This CDR3 contains 14 residues. The V gene end was trimmed by 7 bases and the J gene end by 7 bases; junction bases not matched to a gene: 7. Germline values: CDR1 LNHNV, CDR2 YYDKDF (reference sequence). The CDR3 reads CATTKTGGIGELFF. CDR3 in DNA: TGTGCCACCACCAAGACAGGGGGGATCGGGGAGCTGTTTTTT.

This clone was seen a handful of times. This chain connects TRBV30 to TRBJ1-2; TRBD1 aligns across 7 bases. This CDR3 region has 15 residues. V was pared by 1 base and J by 0 bases, with 5 bases of the junction left unmatched. Germline V lookup: CDR1 GTSNPN, CDR2 SVGIG (reference sequence). The CDR3 here is CAWSDRDRSNYGYTF. CDR3 in DNA: TGTGCCTGGAGTGACCGGGACAGATCTAACTATGGCTACACCTTC. The entire variable domain, with the rest obtained from reference TRBV30 and TRBJ1-2, is as follows: SQTIHQWPATLVQPVGSPLSLECTVEGTSNPNLYWYRQAAGRGLQLLFYSVGIGQISSEVPQNLSASRPQDRQFILSSKKLLLSDSGFYLCAWSDRDRSNYGYTFGSGTRLTVV.

The rearrangement joins TRBV23-1 to TRBJ2-4, with TRBD2 identical over 8 bases. TRBV23-1 counts as an open reading frame of uncertain function. The CDR3 extends over 18 amino acids. V shed 0 bases and J 8 bases; nucleotides not matched to a gene: 15. CDR3 nucleotide sequence: TGCGCCAGCAGTCAATCACTTATTAACGGGGGGGCGGTGGACATTCAGTACTTC. Translating gives CASSQSLINGGAVDIQYF.

On this clone: At the DNA level, this CDR3 is encoded by other sequences in the same sample as well. The V gene is TRBV7-9, the J gene TRBJ2-7; 9 nucleotides agree with TRBD1. Germline V gene lookup returns CDR1 SEHNR and CDR2 FQNEAQ (reference sequence). Trimming cost V 4 bases and J 4 bases; bases outside gene matches: 5. This CDR3 region has 14 residues. The chain's CDR3 is CASSSGTGFYEQYF. In DNA form, the CDR3 reads TGTGCCAGCAGCTCCGGGACAGGGTTTTACGAGCAGTACTTC.

The rearrangement links TRBV6-5 to TRBJ2-1; perhaps TRBD1 as D (5 bases). From germline, CDR1 is MNHEY and CDR2 SVGAGI. V shed 2 bases and J shed 1 base, with 9 bases lying between them. The CDR3 is 15 residues long. Written as DNA, the CDR3 is TGTGCCAGCAGTTACAGTGCAGGGTCCTACAATGAGCAGTTCTTC. Translating gives CASSYSAGSYNEQFF.

The V gene is TRBV28, the J gene TRBJ1-6; D may be TRBD1 (6 bases). Germline CDR1 and CDR2: MDHEN and SYDVKM. The CDR3 has 14 amino acids. With 7 bases removed from V and 7 bases from J, the gap between germline ends came to 14 bases. DNA of the CDR3: TGTGCCAGCACCCCGACAGGTCCGAATTCACCCCTCCACTTT. The encoded protein is CASTPTGPNSPLHF.

The CDR3 reads CASSLPAGGTGANVLTF. The CDR3 bases are TGTGCCAGCAGCTTACCAGCTGGAGGGACTGGGGCCAACGTCCTGACTTTC. The chain joins TRBV7-9 to TRBJ2-6, with TRBD2 as a possible D gene (6 bases). V gave up 2 bases and J gave up 2 bases, with 13 bases separating them. From germline, CDR1 is SEHNR and CDR2 FQNEAQ (reference sequence). The CDR3 is made up of 17 amino acids.

The chain joins TRBV5-4 to TRBJ1-1, with D maybe TRBD1 (6 bases). V was trimmed by 5 bases and J by 0 bases, leaving 11 bases between them. CDR1 and CDR2 (germline): SGHNT, YYREEE (reference sequence). This CDR3 has 14 amino acids. The chain's CDR3 is CASRRDMMNTEAFF. In DNA, the CDR3 is TGTGCCAGCAGACGGGACATGATGAACACTGAAGCTTTCTTT.

This clone has a handful of counts. The chain joins TRBV6-6 to TRBJ1-4; 8 bases fit TRBD1. The CDR3 covers 16 residues. Germline CDR1 reads MNHNY; CDR2 reads SVGAGI (reference sequence). The trim removed 1 base at V and 5 bases at J, leaving 6 bases unmatched. Here the CDR3 reads CASSYFVQGGNEKLFF. The CDR3 DNA is TGTGCCAGCAGTTACTTCGTACAGGGGGGAAATGAAAAACTGTTTTTT.

A remark on this clone: The identical CDR3 is also encoded by other nucleotide sequences in the sample. V gene TRBV9 combines with J gene TRBJ2-7; 7 bases align to TRBD1. The germline CDR1 and CDR2 sequences are SGDLS and YYNGEE. The CDR3 has 14 amino acids. V was clipped by 5 bases and J by 2 bases; unmatched bases: 7. CDR3 coding DNA: TGTGCCAGCAGTATCGGGACAGCTACCTACGAGCAGTACTTC. Amino acids: CASSIGTATYEQYF. The full variable domain, completed using reference TRBV9 and TRBJ2-7, is DSGVTQTPKHLITATGQRVTLRCSPRSGDLSVYWYQQSLDQGLQFLIQYYNGEERAKGNILERFSAQQFPDLHSELNLSSLELGDSALYFCASSIGTATYEQYFGPGTRLTVT.

This chain uses TRBV10-2 with TRBJ2-7; TRBD1 matches 7 bases. This CDR3 spans 15 amino acids. CDR1 is WSHSY, CDR2 SAAADI, per germline. V trimming: 6 bases; J trimming: 4 bases; junction bases outside the gene matches: 12. In DNA form, the CDR3 reads TGCGCCAGCAGGGCACAGGGGAATTTTGTGTACGAGCAGTACTTC. Protein sequence: CASRAQGNFVYEQYF.

This clone was detected only once. V is TRBV2 and J is TRBJ2-5; 8 bases line up with TRBD1. V trimming: 7 bases; J trimming: 4 bases; junction bases outside the gene matches: 2. The CDR3 runs 12 residues. Germline values: CDR1 SNHLY, CDR2 FYNNEI. The CDR3 is CASIGTGETQYF. The CDR3 nucleotides are TGTGCCAGCATAGGGACAGGAGAGACCCAGTACTTC.

The chain carries TRBV19 and TRBJ2-7; D might be TRBD2 (6 bases). The CDR3 length is 13 residues. Germline CDR1 is LNHDA and CDR2 is SQIVND (reference sequence). V lost 8 bases and J lost 2, with 13 bases in between. The CDR3 reads CASGPGLTYEQYF. The CDR3 DNA sequence: TGTGCCAGTGGTCCAGGACTAACCTACGAGCAGTACTTC.

For the CDR3, the DNA is TGCAGCGCCAACGGGGATTCTTCCTCCTACAATGAGCAGTTCTTC. It translates to CSANGDSSSYNEQFF. The V gene is TRBV29-1, the J gene TRBJ2-1, with D tentatively TRBD2 (5 bases). Germline assignment: CDR1 SQVTM and CDR2 ANQGSEA. The CDR3 extends over 15 amino acids. V lost 7 bases, J lost 0 bases, and 16 bases lay in between.

This clone has a handful of counts. The V gene is TRBV6-1, the J gene TRBJ2-7, with D unclear. CDR3 length: 13 amino acids. V was cut by 2 bases and J by 3 bases, with 8 bases left in between. Germline lookup yields CDR1 MNHNS and CDR2 SASEGT. The CDR3 bases are TGTGCCAGCAGTGAAAGACCGGGCTACGAGCAGTACTTC. It yields the protein CASSERPGYEQYF.

This clone was seen more than once but under ten times. The rearrangement links TRBV7-9 to TRBJ2-3; 8 nucleotides line up with TRBD2. The CDR3 has 14 amino acids. J lost 5 bases, V lost 5 bases, and 6 bases had no gene match. In germline, CDR1 is SEHNR, CDR2 FQNEAQ (reference sequence). CDR3 DNA sequence: TGTGCCAGCAGCGCGAGCGGGGGTGGAGATACGCAGTATTTT. It translates to CASSASGGGDTQYF.

The chain couples TRBV28 to TRBJ2-7; possibly TRBD1 for D (6 bases). Germline V gene lookup returns CDR1 MDHEN and CDR2 SYDVKM. Trimming took 5 bases from V and 9 from J, leaving 17 bases between them. CDR3 length equals 13 residues. DNA of the CDR3: TGTGCCAGCAGTATCCTCCCCGACAGGAGGCAGTACTTC. This gives the protein CASSILPDRRQYF.

This clone was detected only once. The V call is TRBV5-1, the J call TRBJ2-5; TRBD2 matches 13 bases. The germline V gene encodes CDR1 SGHRS and CDR2 YFSETQ. V shed 4 bases, J shed 1 base, and the junction held 4 bases outside the gene matches. CDR3 size: 16 residues. Written as DNA, the CDR3 is TGCGCCAGCAGCCCGGGACTAGCGGGGATCCAAGAGACCCAGTACTTC. Amino acids: CASSPGLAGIQETQYF. The full variable domain, its missing parts supplied by reference TRBV5-1 and TRBJ2-5, is KAGVTQTPRYLIKTRGQQVTLSCSPISGHRSVSWYQQTPGQGLQFLFEYFSETQRNKGNFPGRFSGRQFSNSRSEMNVSTLELGDSALYLCASSPGLAGIQETQYFGPGTRLLVL.

The chain uses TRBV30 and TRBJ2-5, with 7 bases aligning to TRBD1. CDR1 and CDR2 from the germline V gene are GTSNPN and SVGIG (reference sequence). Losses at the gene ends were 4 bases for V and 1 base for J; bases not matched to a gene: 9. The CDR3 extends over 15 amino acids. The CDR3 DNA follows: TGTGCCTGGAAAAACAGGGGCAGGGTCCAAGAGACCCAGTACTTC. Translating it yields CAWKNRGRVQETQYF.

The chain couples TRBV27 to TRBJ1-4; D call uncertain. V was shortened by 7 bases and J by 7 bases, with 10 bases between the two germline ends. In germline, CDR1 is MNHEY, CDR2 SMNVEV (reference sequence). This CDR3 has 12 amino acids. CDR3 in amino acids: CASMGSVEKLFF. CDR3 in DNA: TGTGCCAGCATGGGGAGTGTTGAAAAACTGTTTTTT. Combining the CDR3 with reference TRBV27 and TRBJ1-4 gives the whole variable domain EAQVTQNPRYLITVTGKKLTVTCSQNMNHEYMSWYRQDPGLGLRQIYYSMNVEVTDKGDVPEGYKVSRKEKRNFPLILESPSPNQTSLYFCASMGSVEKLFFGSGTQLSVL.

This clone has just a few counts. This chain uses TRBV7-2 with TRBJ2-7; TRBD1 aligns across 10 bases. The CDR3 contains 15 residues. Germline lookup yields CDR1 SGHTA and CDR2 FQGNSA. After removal of 5 bases from V and 9 bases from J, the junction contained 13 bases not matched to a gene. CDR3 residues: CASSPRDRGFGGQYF. The CDR3 DNA sequence: TGTGCCAGCAGCCCCCGGGACAGGGGTTTTGGTGGGCAGTACTTC.

There are a few counts of this clone. The chain joins TRBV5-1 to TRBJ1-1; 9 bases agree with TRBD1. Germline V lookup: CDR1 SGHRS, CDR2 YFSETQ. Trimming at V came to 0 bases and at J to 8 bases, leaving 5 bases not matched to a gene. This CDR3 region has 14 residues. As DNA, the CDR3 is TGCGCCAGCAGCTTGGGTAACAGGGGGCTAGAAGCTTTCTTT. Translated, it gives CASSLGNRGLEAFF. The variable domain in full, with the rest retrieved from reference TRBV5-1 and TRBJ1-1, is KAGVTQTPRYLIKTRGQQVTLSCSPISGHRSVSWYQQTPGQGLQFLFEYFSETQRNKGNFPGRFSGRQFSNSRSEMNVSTLELGDSALYLCASSLGNRGLEAFFGQGTRLTVV.

The rearrangement joins TRBV21-1 to TRBJ1-1; the table's D call of TRBD1 was not tested on the DNA. TRBV21-1 is shown as a pseudogene. CDR3 size: 12 residues. The CDR3: CASSTWGRLAFF. As DNA, the CDR3 is TGTGCCAGCAGCACCTGGGGCCGTCTGGCTTTCTTT.

This chain joins TRBV27 and TRBJ2-2; D may be TRBD1 (5 bases). Germline-derived CDR1 and CDR2 are MNHEY and SMNVEV (reference sequence). CDR3 length: 16 residues. The V gene lost 4 bases and the J gene lost 0 bases, with 12 bases spanning the gap. This CDR3 is CASSYSGQTNTGELFF. The CDR3 coding sequence is TGTGCCAGCAGTTATTCTGGACAAACGAACACCGGGGAGCTGTTTTTT.

This chain connects TRBV11-2 to TRBJ2-5; TRBD1 might be the D (6 bases). This CDR3 has 14 amino acids. Germline V CDR1 and CDR2: SGHAT, FQNNGV. Trimming stripped 5 bases from V and 1 base from J, with 11 bases between. As DNA, the CDR3 is TGTGCCAGCAGCGGCCAGGGGCTCCAAGAGACCCAGTACTTC. As protein: CASSGQGLQETQYF. The full variable domain, with the rest looked up from reference TRBV11-2 and TRBJ2-5, is EAGVAQSPRYKIIEKRQSVAFWCNPISGHATLYWYQQILGQGPKLLIQFQNNGVVDDSQLPKDRFSAERLKGVDSTLKIQPAKLEDSAVYLCASSGQGLQETQYFGPGTRLLVL.